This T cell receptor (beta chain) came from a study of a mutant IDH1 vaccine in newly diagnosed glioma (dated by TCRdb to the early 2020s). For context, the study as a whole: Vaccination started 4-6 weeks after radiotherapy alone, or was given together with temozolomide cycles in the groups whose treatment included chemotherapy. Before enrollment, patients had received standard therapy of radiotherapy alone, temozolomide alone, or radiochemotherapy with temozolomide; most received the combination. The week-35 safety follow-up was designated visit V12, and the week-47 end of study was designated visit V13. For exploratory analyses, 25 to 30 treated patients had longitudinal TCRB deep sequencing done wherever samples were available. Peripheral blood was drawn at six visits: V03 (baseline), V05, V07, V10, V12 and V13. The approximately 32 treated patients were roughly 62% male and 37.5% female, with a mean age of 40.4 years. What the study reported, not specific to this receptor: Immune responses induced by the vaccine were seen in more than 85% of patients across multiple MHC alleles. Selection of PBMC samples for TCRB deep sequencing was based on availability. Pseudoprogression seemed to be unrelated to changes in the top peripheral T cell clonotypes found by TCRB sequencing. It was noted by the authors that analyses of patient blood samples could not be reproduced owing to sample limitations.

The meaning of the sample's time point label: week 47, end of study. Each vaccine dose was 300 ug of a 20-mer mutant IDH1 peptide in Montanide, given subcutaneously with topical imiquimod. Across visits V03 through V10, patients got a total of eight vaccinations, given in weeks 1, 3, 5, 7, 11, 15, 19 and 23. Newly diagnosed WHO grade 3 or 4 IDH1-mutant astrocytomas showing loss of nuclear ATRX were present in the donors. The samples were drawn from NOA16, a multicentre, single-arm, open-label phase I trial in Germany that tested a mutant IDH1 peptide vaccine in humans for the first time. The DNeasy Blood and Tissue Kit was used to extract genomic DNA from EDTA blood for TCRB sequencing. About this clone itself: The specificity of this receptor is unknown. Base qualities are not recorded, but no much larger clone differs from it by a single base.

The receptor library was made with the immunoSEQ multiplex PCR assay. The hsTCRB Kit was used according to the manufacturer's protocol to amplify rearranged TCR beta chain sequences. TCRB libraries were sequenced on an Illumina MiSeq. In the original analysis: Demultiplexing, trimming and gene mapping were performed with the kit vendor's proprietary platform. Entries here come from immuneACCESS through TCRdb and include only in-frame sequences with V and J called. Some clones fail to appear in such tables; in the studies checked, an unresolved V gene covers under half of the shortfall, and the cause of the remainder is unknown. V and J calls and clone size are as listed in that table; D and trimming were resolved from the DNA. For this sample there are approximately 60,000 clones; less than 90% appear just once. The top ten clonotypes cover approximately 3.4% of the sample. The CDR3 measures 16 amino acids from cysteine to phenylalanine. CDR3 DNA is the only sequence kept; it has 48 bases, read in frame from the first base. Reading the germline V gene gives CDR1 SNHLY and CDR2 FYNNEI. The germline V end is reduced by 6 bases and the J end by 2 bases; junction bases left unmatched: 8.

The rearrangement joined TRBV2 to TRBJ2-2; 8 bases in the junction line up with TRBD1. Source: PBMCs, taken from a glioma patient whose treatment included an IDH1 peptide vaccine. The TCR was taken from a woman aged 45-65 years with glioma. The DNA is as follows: TGTGCCAGCAGGCCACAGGGGGTGTACAACACCGGGGAGCTGTTTTTT. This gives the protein CASRPQGVYNTGELFF.